Shown below are 32 T cell receptor beta chains from a single sample sequenced in a study of a mutant IDH1 vaccine in newly diagnosed glioma. The protocol was immunoSEQ multiplex PCR, while the TCRdb copy is restricted to in-frame clones and leaves out a portion. The sample carries about 27,000 clones, about 70% recorded once. Described time point: week 35, safety follow-up. The vaccine gave 300 ug of a 20-mer mutant IDH1 peptide subcutaneously per dose. No antigens are known for them. The sample consisted of PBMCs, taken from a glioma patient whose treatment included an IDH1 peptide vaccine. The receptors shown here come from a man aged 50-59 years with glioma.

The chain is built from TRBV5-4 and TRBJ2-7; 9 nucleotides line up with TRBD1. The V gene end was trimmed by 5 bases and the J gene end by 0 bases; junction bases not matched to a gene: 6. The germline V gene encodes CDR1 SGHNT and CDR2 YYREEE (reference sequence). The length of the CDR3 is 15 residues. The CDR3 DNA reads TGTGCCAGCAGAAATCAACAGGGGGCCTCCTACGAGCAGTACTTC. Its translation is CASRNQQGASYEQYF.

This clone showed up just a few times. The chain joins TRBV16 to TRBJ2-7, with D hard to call. CDR3 length equals 18 residues. The ends were cut back, 1 base at V and 0 bases at J, with 19 bases in the middle. Per germline, CDR1 KGHSY and CDR2 FQNENV. In nucleotides, the CDR3 is TGTGCCAGCAGCCAATTGTCGGTCCCTGCCGGCCTCTCCTACGAGCAGTACTTC. Its protein is CASSQLSVPAGLSYEQYF.

The chain is built from TRBV29-1 and TRBJ1-1; possible D gene TRBD1, 5 bases. Trimming removed 6 bases from V and 1 base from J, with 9 bases in between. Per the germline V gene, CDR1 is SQVTM and CDR2 is ANQGSEA. The CDR3 totals 12 residues. The CDR3 DNA follows: TGCAGCGTGGACACCAGGAACACTGAAGCTTTCTTT. Translation gives CSVDTRNTEAFF.

The J gene is TRBJ1-2, the V gene TRBV5-4, with TRBD1 matching over 10 bases. Trimming at V came to 6 bases and at J to 4 bases, leaving 3 bases not matched to a gene. CDR1 SGHNT and CDR2 YYREEE come from the germline V gene (reference sequence). The CDR3 contains 13 residues. The CDR3 coding sequence is TGTGCCAGCACCCGGGACAGGGGCTATGGCTACACCTTC. Residues: CASTRDRGYGYTF. The full variable domain, in which reference TRBV5-4 and TRBJ1-2 provide the parts outside the CDR3, is ETGVTQSPTHLIKTRGQQVTLRCSSQSGHNTVSWYQQALGQGPQFIFQYYREEENGRGNFPPRFSGLQFPNYSSELNVNALELDDSALYLCASTRDRGYGYTFGSGTRLTVV.

The chain has TRBV30 and TRBJ2-2, with 7 bases aligning to TRBD1. Germline lookup yields CDR1 GTSNPN and CDR2 SVGIG (reference sequence). The V segment lost 0 bases and the J segment 3 bases; nucleotides outside the gene matches: 10. The CDR3 length is 17 residues. DNA of the CDR3: TGTGCCTGGAGTGTACCAACCGGGACAGACTACACCGGGGAGCTGTTTTTT. Translated, it gives CAWSVPTGTDYTGELFF.

The chain combines TRBV11-2 with TRBJ2-7, with D possibly matching TRBD2 (5 bases). Trimming cost V 3 bases and J 5 bases, with 17 bases left between them. CDR3 length: 15 amino acids. CDR1 is SGHAT and CDR2 is FQNNGV in the germline V gene. As DNA, the CDR3 is TGTGCCAGCAGCTTGAGGGAAAATCGGTGGAACGAGCAGTACTTC. Translated: CASSLRENRWNEQYF. The complete variable domain, with remaining parts taken from reference TRBV11-2 and TRBJ2-7, reads EAGVAQSPRYKIIEKRQSVAFWCNPISGHATLYWYQQILGQGPKLLIQFQNNGVVDDSQLPKDRFSAERLKGVDSTLKIQPAKLEDSAVYLCASSLRENRWNEQYFGPGTRLTVT.

V gene TRBV7-9 combines with J gene TRBJ2-7, with 10 bases identical to TRBD2. The CDR3 runs to 15 residues. V lost 5 bases, J lost 5 bases, and 9 bases stayed unmatched. Looked up from germline, CDR1 is SEHNR and CDR2 is FQNEAQ (reference sequence). CDR3 region: CASSPPSGRKHEQYF. The CDR3 nucleotides read TGTGCCAGCAGCCCCCCTAGCGGGAGAAAACACGAGCAGTACTTC.

The count of this clone is one. The chain employs TRBV6-5 and TRBJ1-6, with 7 bases identical to TRBD1. Looked up from germline, CDR1 is MNHEY and CDR2 is SVGAGI. The CDR3 extends over 14 amino acids. V gave up 4 bases and J gave up 11 bases; unmatched junction bases: 8. CDR3 protein: CASSLRQGSPPLHF. As DNA, the CDR3 is TGTGCCAGCAGTTTACGACAGGGAAGTCCACCCCTCCACTTT.

The chain has TRBV19 and TRBJ2-6; D is uncertain. Trimming pared 5 bases from V and 5 bases from J, leaving 7 bases between. This CDR3 is built from 13 residues. Germline V gives CDR1 LNHDA, CDR2 SQIVND (reference sequence). In DNA form, the CDR3 reads TGTGCCAGTAGTGCACGGAGGGCCAACGTCCTGACTTTC. Encoded protein: CASSARRANVLTF.

The chain is built from TRBV15 and TRBJ1-3; D is uncertain. The CDR3 is made up of 16 amino acids. The germline V and J ends were trimmed by 7 bases and 3 bases, with 19 bases remaining between them. The germline V gene encodes CDR1 LNHNV and CDR2 YYDKDF (reference sequence). CDR3 protein: CATTQVSLAHGNTIYF. The CDR3, as DNA: TGTGCCACCACCCAAGTTTCCCTAGCTCATGGAAACACCATATATTTT.

DNA for the CDR3: TGTGCCAGCAGCTTGAGTGTAGGGGGGAGCTCCTACGAGCAGTACTTC. It encodes CASSLSVGGSSYEQYF. This sequence joins TRBV7-2 and TRBJ2-7, with D possibly being TRBD1 or TRBD2 (6 bases each). The CDR3 is made up of 16 amino acids. The V end lost 3 bases, the J end lost 0 bases, and 15 bases lay between the germline ends. CDR1 and CDR2 (germline): SGHTA, FQGNSA.

The V gene is TRBV5-1, the J gene TRBJ2-7; no reliable D call. CDR3 length: 14 amino acids. Germline values: CDR1 SGHRS, CDR2 YFSETQ. Trimming removed 4 bases from V and 0 bases from J, with 11 bases in between. CDR3 region: CASSLDPSSYEQYF. The DNA for the CDR3 is TGCGCCAGCAGCCTTGACCCCAGCTCCTACGAGCAGTACTTC.

The chain uses TRBV11-3 and TRBJ2-7; D assignment may be TRBD1 or TRBD2 (5 bases each). The CDR3 has 15 amino acids. Germline loops: CDR1 SGHNT, CDR2 YENEEA. V gave up 2 bases and J gave up 2 bases, with 13 bases separating them. CDR3 residues: CASSLTPGPTYEQYF. CDR3 nucleotide sequence: TGTGCCAGCAGCTTAACCCCGGGACCCACCTACGAGCAGTACTTC.

The rearrangement joins TRBV20-1 to TRBJ1-2; D is uncertain. CDR3 size: 11 residues. The V end was cut by 2 bases, the J end by 8 bases, with 9 bases between. The germline V gene has CDR1 DFQATT and CDR2 SNEGSKA (reference sequence). The CDR3 DNA reads TGCAGTGCTAGAAGGGCGCGGGGCTACACCTTC. Its protein product is CSARRARGYTF.

This clone appeared a single time. V usage is TRBV29-1 and J usage is TRBJ2-1; D gene uncertain. Between the trimmed V and J ends, which lost 6 bases and 8 bases, there was a span of 8 bases. The CDR3 loop spans 10 amino acids. Per germline, CDR1 SQVTM and CDR2 ANQGSEA. The CDR3 here is CSVLNDEQFF. CDR3 bases: TGCAGCGTCTTGAATGATGAGCAGTTCTTC.

The V gene is TRBV27, the J gene TRBJ2-1; 8 bases are shared with TRBD2. Trimming removed 5 bases from V and 5 bases from J; junction bases left unmatched: 8. There are 15 residues in the CDR3. CDR1 MNHEY and CDR2 SMNVEV come from the germline V gene (reference sequence). The CDR3 nucleotides read TGTGCCAGCAGTCCGATCAGCGGGAGTAACAATGAGCAGTTCTTC. It is translated as CASSPISGSNNEQFF.

The rearrangement uses TRBV27 and TRBJ2-7, with D possibly TRBD1 on 5 matching bases. Trimming removed 4 bases at V and 6 bases at J, with 13 bases between. The germline V gene has CDR1 MNHEY and CDR2 SMNVEV (reference sequence). The CDR3 sequence is 13 residues long. CDR3 loop: CASSSPQGSEQYF. CDR3 nucleotides: TGTGCCAGCAGTTCACCCCAGGGATCCGAGCAGTACTTC.

This clone was picked up a small number of times. The chain joins TRBV6-1 to TRBJ1-5; the D is unclear. The CDR3 contains 12 residues. The germline gives CDR1 MNHNS, CDR2 SASEGT. Between the trimmed V and J ends, which lost 6 bases and 4 bases, there was a span of 7 bases. The CDR3 reads CASSELNQPQHF. The CDR3 DNA sequence: TGTGCCAGCAGCGAACTTAATCAGCCCCAGCATTTT.

The chain carries TRBV4-1 and TRBJ1-2; weak D call: TRBD1 (6 bases). V was clipped by 1 base and J by 6 bases, with 12 bases between them. This CDR3 is built from 14 residues. Germline CDR1 and CDR2: MGHRA and YSYEKL. CDR3 nucleotide sequence: TGCGCCAGCAGCCAAGGGGCGGGGGGCGATGGCTACACCTTC. Protein product: CASSQGAGGDGYTF.

The chain's CDR3 is CASRTGSTEAFF. The CDR3 nucleotides are TGTGCCAGTAGGACCGGGAGCACTGAAGCTTTCTTT. This chain joins TRBV7-9 and TRBJ1-1; D unresolved. Germline V CDR1 and CDR2: SEHNR, FQNEAQ (reference sequence). The CDR3 consists of 12 residues. Trimming took 9 bases from V and 4 from J, leaving 12 bases between them.

The chain links TRBV5-1 to TRBJ2-6, with D maybe TRBD1 (5 bases). V gave up 2 bases and J gave up 3 bases, with 12 bases separating them. The CDR3 has 16 residues. Looked up from germline, CDR1 is SGHRS and CDR2 is YFSETQ. The CDR3 coding sequence is TGCGCCAGCAGCTTAGTTCAGGGCTTTGGGGCCAACGTCCTGACTTTC. It specifies CASSLVQGFGANVLTF.

In its sample, this clone was seen a few times. V and J are TRBV29-1 and TRBJ1-2; D call uncertain. The CDR3 contains 14 residues. V was pared by 4 bases and J by 1 base, with 13 bases between. Germline V CDR1 and CDR2: SQVTM, ANQGSEA. CDR3 sequence reads: CSVGVRGSNYGYTF. DNA of the CDR3: TGCAGCGTTGGGGTTAGAGGGAGTAACTATGGCTACACCTTC.

This clone showed up just a few times. This sequence joins TRBV9 and TRBJ2-2; TRBD2 is a possible D gene (7 bases). CDR3 length: 15 amino acids. CDR1 and CDR2 (germline): SGDLS, YYNGEE. V gave up 5 bases and J gave up 4 bases, with 15 bases separating them. In DNA form, the CDR3 reads TGTGCCAGCAGTCCGGGGGGCTTCGGCACCGGGGAGCTGTTTTTT. Translated: CASSPGGFGTGELFF.

This rearrangement joins TRBV5-1 to TRBJ2-3; 8 nucleotides agree with TRBD1. Germline CDR1 is SGHRS and CDR2 is YFSETQ. This CDR3 spans 15 amino acids. With 5 bases clipped from V and 0 bases from J, the junction kept 5 bases outside the gene matches. The CDR3 here is CASSVQGVSTDTQYF. The CDR3 DNA reads as TGCGCCAGCAGTGTACAGGGGGTAAGCACAGATACGCAGTATTTT.

The V gene is TRBV6-6, the J gene TRBJ1-1; the match to TRBD1 covers 7 bases. The CDR3 is 15 residues long. The trim removed 6 bases at V and 1 base at J, leaving 8 bases unmatched. CDR1 and CDR2 (germline): MNHNY, SVGAGI (reference sequence). CDR3 sequence reads: CASRKPGGKNTEAFF. DNA for the CDR3: TGTGCCAGCAGGAAGCCAGGGGGTAAGAACACTGAAGCTTTCTTT.

The V and J genes are TRBV9 and TRBJ2-5; no firm D call. The CDR3 sequence is 14 residues long. V shed 2 bases and J shed 4 bases, with 12 bases lying between them. The V gene's germline CDR1 is SGDLS and CDR2 YYNGEE. Written as DNA, the CDR3 is TGTGCCAGCAGCGTTGGGGTCCAGACAGAGACCCAGTACTTC. Amino acids: CASSVGVQTETQYF.

This clone was seen only once. The chain combines TRBV19 with TRBJ2-3; TRBD1 agrees at 8 bases. V was pared by 4 bases and J by 4 bases, with 4 bases of the junction left unmatched. CDR1 and CDR2 (germline): LNHDA, SQIVND (reference sequence). The CDR3 runs 14 residues. The DNA of the CDR3 is TGTGCCAGTAGTACCCAGGGGGCGGCAGATACGCAGTATTTT. Translation: CASSTQGAADTQYF.

The V gene is TRBV10-3, the J gene TRBJ1-2; possibly TRBD1 for D (6 bases). The CDR3 spans 18 residues. The germline gives CDR1 ENHRY, CDR2 SYGVKD. The V gene lost 2 bases and the J gene lost 1 base, with 20 bases spanning the gap. CDR3 DNA: TGTGCCATCAGTGAGCAGGAACAGGGAACCTCACTTAACTATGGCTACACCTTC. Its translation: CAISEQEQGTSLNYGYTF.

The rearrangement links TRBV18 to TRBJ2-1; 12 bases fit TRBD1. After removal of 3 bases from V and 9 bases from J, the junction contained 12 bases not matched to a gene. Germline CDR1 reads KGHSH; CDR2 reads LQKENI. The length of the CDR3 is 17 residues. CDR3: CASSPNPPGTGGFEQFF. CDR3 sequence (DNA): TGTGCCAGCTCACCCAACCCTCCCGGGACAGGGGGCTTTGAGCAGTTCTTC.

V gene TRBV7-9 combines with J gene TRBJ2-7, with unresolved D. The germline CDR1 and CDR2 sequences are SEHNR and FQNEAQ (reference sequence). V dropped 1 base and J dropped 7 bases, with 11 bases sitting between them. The length of the CDR3 is 13 residues. The CDR3 nucleotides are TGTGCCAGCAGCTTAGACGCGGTGGGGGAGCAGTACTTC. Translating it yields CASSLDAVGEQYF.

This chain uses TRBV27 with TRBJ1-4; D is perhaps TRBD1 (6 bases). The CDR3 totals 14 residues. CDR1 and CDR2 (germline): MNHEY, SMNVEV (reference sequence). With 7 bases removed from V and 5 bases from J, the gap between germline ends came to 14 bases. CDR3: CASKETGRNEKLFF. Written as DNA, the CDR3 is TGTGCCAGCAAGGAAACAGGGAGAAATGAAAAACTGTTTTTT.

This clone was counted between two and nine times. The V call is TRBV7-9, the J call TRBJ2-2; 10 bases agree with TRBD1. Unmatched junction bases numbered 4, after V lost 5 bases and J lost 4 bases. The germline CDR1 and CDR2 sequences are SEHNR and FQNEAQ (reference sequence). This CDR3 spans 15 amino acids. CDR3 DNA: TGTGCCAGCAGCCTGGGACAGGGGAGCACCGGGGAGCTGTTTTTT. Translated, it gives CASSLGQGSTGELFF.